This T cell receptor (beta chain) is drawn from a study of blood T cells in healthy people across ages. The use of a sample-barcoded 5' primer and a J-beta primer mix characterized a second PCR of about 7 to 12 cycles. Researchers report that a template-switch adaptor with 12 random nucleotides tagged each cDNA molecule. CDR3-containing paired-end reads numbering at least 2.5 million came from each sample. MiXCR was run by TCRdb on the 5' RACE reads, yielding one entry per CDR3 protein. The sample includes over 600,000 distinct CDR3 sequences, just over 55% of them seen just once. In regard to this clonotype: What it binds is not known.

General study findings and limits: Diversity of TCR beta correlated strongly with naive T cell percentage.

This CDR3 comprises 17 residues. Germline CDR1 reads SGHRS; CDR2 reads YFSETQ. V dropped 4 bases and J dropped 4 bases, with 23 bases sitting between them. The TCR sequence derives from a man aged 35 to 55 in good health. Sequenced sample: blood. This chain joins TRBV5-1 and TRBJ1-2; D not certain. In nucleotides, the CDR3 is TGCGCCAGCAGCCCCACGGATCGGGCGGAAGGCTTCTATGGCTACACCTTC. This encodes CASSPTDRAEGFYGYTF.